The 22 T cell receptor beta chains given below trace back to one sample, sequenced in a study of OX40 agonist ivuxolimab in advanced cancers. The data were produced by immunoSEQ multiplex PCR, yet TCRdb's version contains in-frame clones alone and is incomplete. Of more than 80,000 clones in the sample, roughly 88% were seen once. This material consisted of CD4+ or CD8+ T cells sorted from blood, taken in a trial of the OX40 agonist ivuxolimab. Every receptor here comes from an adult with an advanced solid tumor such as melanoma, head and neck, liver or kidney cancer.

This clone has just one count. V gene TRBV18 combines with J gene TRBJ2-5; D remains unclear. This CDR3 comprises 16 residues. The V and J ends lost 3 bases and 0 bases respectively, with 14 bases between them. Germline V gene lookup returns CDR1 KGHSH and CDR2 LQKENI. The CDR3 DNA reads TGTGCCAGCTCACCCAACACGTGGGCGAACCAAGAGACCCAGTACTTC. It translates to CASSPNTWANQETQYF.

This chain joins TRBV7-9 and TRBJ2-2; no firm D call. The CDR3 loop spans 14 amino acids. V was clipped by 1 base and J by 3 bases, with 6 bases between them. Germline V CDR1 and CDR2: SEHNR, FQNEAQ (reference sequence). CDR3 loop: CASSLGGDTGELFF. DNA for the CDR3: TGTGCCAGCAGCTTAGGAGGAGACACCGGGGAGCTGTTTTTT.

This chain links TRBV4-1 with TRBJ2-1; D could derive from TRBD1 or TRBD2 (6 bases each). The CDR3 spans 18 residues. Germline CDR1 and CDR2: MGHRA and YSYEKL. V dropped 5 bases and J dropped 0 bases, with 20 bases sitting between them. CDR3 residues: CASSEGGLTGDSYNEQFF. As DNA, the CDR3 is TGCGCCAGCAGCGAAGGGGGGCTAACTGGCGACTCCTACAATGAGCAGTTCTTC.

V gene TRBV5-1 combines with J gene TRBJ1-6, with 8 bases that match TRBD1. This CDR3 spans 19 amino acids. Germline-derived CDR1 and CDR2 are SGHRS and YFSETQ. Germline trimming cut 0 bases from V and 0 bases from J; bases unmatched to any gene: 8. The CDR3 nucleotides are TGCGCCAGCAGCTTGGGGTTGACAGGGGCCTTCTCCTATAATTCACCCCTCCACTTT. Amino acids: CASSLGLTGAFSYNSPLHF.

V usage is TRBV5-1 and J usage is TRBJ1-1, with 9 bases matching TRBD1. The germline gives CDR1 SGHRS, CDR2 YFSETQ. J lost 0 bases, V lost 1 base, and 4 bases had no gene match. The CDR3 consists of 16 residues. CDR3 in amino acids: CASSLLTGGMNTEAFF. The CDR3 nucleotides are TGCGCCAGCAGCTTGCTAACAGGGGGCATGAACACTGAAGCTTTCTTT.

The V gene is TRBV30, the J gene TRBJ2-7; TRBD1 might be the D (6 bases). Germline V gene sequence: CDR1 GTSNPN, CDR2 SVGIG (reference sequence). This CDR3 region has 14 residues. V was pared by 4 bases and J by 6 bases, with 19 bases between. CDR3 sequence: CAWNQDRTYPEQYF. The CDR3 nucleotides read TGTGCCTGGAACCAAGACAGGACCTATCCCGAGCAGTACTTC.

This clone was recorded once. The chain uses TRBV6-5 and TRBJ1-6; 9 bases agree with TRBD1. From germline, CDR1 is MNHEY and CDR2 SVGAGI. The CDR3 runs 15 residues. With V trimmed by 6 bases and J by 7 bases, 7 bases remained unmatched. The CDR3 DNA reads as TGTGCCAGCAGGCGGGACAGGGTTCCCAATTCACCCCTCCACTTT. It is translated as CASRRDRVPNSPLHF.

The chain has TRBV4-1 and TRBJ2-2; 9 positions match TRBD2. V trimming: 0 bases; J trimming: 1 base; junction bases outside the gene matches: 6. Looked up from germline, CDR1 is MGHRA and CDR2 is YSYEKL. This CDR3 region has 18 residues. The CDR3 protein is CASSQESWTSENTGELFF. The CDR3 DNA sequence: TGCGCCAGCAGCCAAGAATCTTGGACTAGCGAGAACACCGGGGAGCTGTTTTTT.

The V gene is TRBV9, the J gene TRBJ1-1; D not certain. CDR3 length: 15 residues. CDR1 and CDR2 from the germline V gene are SGDLS and YYNGEE. Trimming stripped 0 bases from V and 0 bases from J, with 9 bases between. The DNA for the CDR3 is TGTGCCAGCAGCGTAGCAGGCAGGCTGAACACTGAAGCTTTCTTT. It encodes CASSVAGRLNTEAFF.

DNA of the CDR3: TGTGCCAGCAGCCTAAACAGGGTGGAAGGGGCCAACGTCCTGACTTTC. Amino acid sequence: CASSLNRVEGANVLTF. V usage is TRBV13 and J usage is TRBJ2-6, with D perhaps matching TRBD1 (6 bases). Per the germline V gene, CDR1 is PRHDT and CDR2 is FYEKMQ (reference sequence). CDR3 length: 16 residues. Trimming took 5 bases from V and 4 from J, leaving 15 bases between them.

The chain joins TRBV7-2 to TRBJ1-1; D gene unclear. The CDR3 totals 14 residues. Germline V gives CDR1 SGHTA, CDR2 FQGNSA. The V end lost 1 base, the J end lost 6 bases, and 12 bases lay between the germline ends. CDR3: CASSLGPLLAEAFF. The DNA of the CDR3 is TGTGCCAGCAGCTTAGGTCCCCTTCTCGCTGAAGCTTTCTTT.

CDR3 amino acids: CAMRLQGGYTF. CDR3 DNA: TGTGCCATGCGGTTACAGGGTGGCTACACCTTC. The chain has TRBV30 and TRBJ1-2, with D perhaps TRBD1 (6 bases). V shed 8 bases and J shed 7 bases, with 14 bases lying between them. The germline V gene encodes CDR1 GTSNPN and CDR2 SVGIG (reference sequence). This CDR3 is 11 amino acids long.

V is TRBV6-5 and J is TRBJ2-5, with 9 bases matching TRBD2. Germline values: CDR1 MNHEY, CDR2 SVGAGI. The CDR3 runs 15 residues. V lost 5 bases to trimming and J lost 2 bases; unmatched junction nucleotides: 6. In nucleotides, the CDR3 is TGTGCCAGCAGTCCGGGACTAGCCTTGCAAGAGACCCAGTACTTC. It translates to CASSPGLALQETQYF.

The chain combines TRBV4-3 with TRBJ1-2; D is uncertain. Trimming took 0 bases from V and 1 from J, leaving 9 bases between them. The CDR3 consists of 15 residues. Germline values: CDR1 LGHNA, CDR2 YSLEER. CDR3 sequence reads: CASSQDTRDNYGYTF. CDR3 in DNA: TGCGCCAGCAGCCAAGATACGCGAGATAACTATGGCTACACCTTC.

On this clone: At one end the junction does not follow the germline gene, possibly because of a read error. V usage is TRBV2 and J usage is TRBJ2-2; D uncertain. Looked up from germline, CDR1 is SNHLY and CDR2 is FYNNEI. The CDR3 spans 16 residues. The CDR3 DNA follows: TGTGCCAACAGTGAAGCGCTTTATTCAGTCACCGGGGAGCTGTTTTTT. It codes for CANSEALYSVTGELFF.

This rearrangement joins TRBV5-4 to TRBJ2-5; D gene uncertain. Germline V gene sequence: CDR1 SGHNT, CDR2 YYREEE (reference sequence). The V gene lost 2 bases and the J gene lost 2 bases, with 13 bases spanning the gap. The CDR3 length is 15 residues. CDR3 nucleotides: TGTGCCAGCAGCTTTGGGCAGGTTCTACAAGAGACCCAGTACTTC. Residues: CASSFGQVLQETQYF.

This clone has only one observation. The rearrangement uses TRBV6-1 and TRBJ1-1, with D perhaps matching TRBD1 (5 bases). Germline-derived CDR1 and CDR2 are MNHNS and SASEGT. This CDR3 has 16 residues. With 2 bases removed from V and 1 base from J, the gap between germline ends came to 14 bases. The CDR3 coding sequence is TGTGCCAGCAGTGAATACAGCCAAGGGGCGAACACTGAAGCTTTCTTT. Encoded protein: CASSEYSQGANTEAFF.

V is TRBV10-2 and J is TRBJ2-7; D might be TRBD2 (7 bases). Germline CDR1 is WSHSY and CDR2 is SAAADI. Between the trimmed V and J ends, which lost 5 bases and 4 bases, there was a span of 15 bases. The CDR3 sequence is 14 residues long. Here the CDR3 reads CASSLRGAYYEQYF. The CDR3 DNA follows: TGCGCCAGCAGTTTACGGGGGGCTTATTACGAGCAGTACTTC.

The genes are TRBV29-1 and TRBJ2-1; TRBD2 might be the D (5 bases). The CDR3 runs to 12 residues. V was trimmed by 4 bases and J by 3 bases, leaving 7 bases between them. In germline, CDR1 is SQVTM, CDR2 ANQGSEA. CDR3 sequence reads: CSVGELYNEQFF. The CDR3 nucleotides are TGCAGCGTTGGGGAGCTCTACAATGAGCAGTTCTTC.

The chain is built from TRBV4-2 and TRBJ2-7; TRBD2 matches at 10 bases. This CDR3 has 19 amino acids. The V gene's germline CDR1 is LGHNA and CDR2 YNFKEQ. V shed 0 bases, J shed 3 bases, and the junction held 14 bases outside the gene matches. CDR3 DNA sequence: TGTGCCAGCAGCCAAGATCTGATGAAGTTTAGCGGGAGGAGCTACGAGCAGTACTTC. Its protein product is CASSQDLMKFSGRSYEQYF.

The chain links TRBV21-1 to TRBJ1-6; TRBD1 is the table's D call, not checked against the DNA. TRBV21-1 is noted as a pseudogene. The CDR3 contains 14 residues. The CDR3 is CAISPGQGRSPLHF. CDR3 nucleotides: TGTGCCATCTCCCCGGGACAGGGACGTTCACCCCTCCACTTT.

The chain joins TRBV5-4 to TRBJ1-2; no reliable D call. With 0 bases removed from V and 8 bases from J, the gap between germline ends came to 11 bases. Germline V gene lookup returns CDR1 SGHNT and CDR2 YYREEE (reference sequence). The CDR3 runs to 13 residues. CDR3 protein: CASSLGILGGYTF. CDR3 sequence (DNA): TGTGCCAGCAGCTTGGGCATTCTAGGAGGCTACACCTTC.